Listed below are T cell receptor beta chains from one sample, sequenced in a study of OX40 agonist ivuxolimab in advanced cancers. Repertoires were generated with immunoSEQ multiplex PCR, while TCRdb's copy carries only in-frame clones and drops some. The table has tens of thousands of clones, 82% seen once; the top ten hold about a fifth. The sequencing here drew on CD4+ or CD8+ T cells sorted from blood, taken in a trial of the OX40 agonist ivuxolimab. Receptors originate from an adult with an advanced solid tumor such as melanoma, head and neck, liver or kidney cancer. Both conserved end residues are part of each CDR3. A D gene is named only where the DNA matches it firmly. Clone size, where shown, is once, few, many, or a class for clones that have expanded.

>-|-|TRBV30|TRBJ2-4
TGTGCCTGGAGTAGGAGGGGGAAAAACATTCAGTACTTC
CAWSRRGKNIQYF
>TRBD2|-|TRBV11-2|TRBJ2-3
TGTGCCAGCAGCTTAGTCCCCCCGGGACTAGCGGGAGGTGGAGATACGCAGTATTTT
CASSLVPPGLAGGGDTQYF
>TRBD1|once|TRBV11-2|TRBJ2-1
TGTGCCAGCAGCTTGCGGACAGGGCTGTGGGATGAGCAGTTCTTC
CASSLRTGLWDEQFF
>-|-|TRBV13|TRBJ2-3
TGTGCCAGCAGCTTAGCCGGAATTCCCACAGATACGCAGTATTTT
CASSLAGIPTDTQYF
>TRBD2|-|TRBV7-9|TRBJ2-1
TGTGCCAGCAGCTTCGGACTAGTAAATGAGCAGTTCTTC
CASSFGLVNEQFF
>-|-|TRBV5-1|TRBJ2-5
TGCGCCAGCAGCTTGGGGGCCGCCCAAGAGACCCAGTACTTC
CASSLGAAQETQYF
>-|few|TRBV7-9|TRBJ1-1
TGTGCCAGCAGCTTAATGTCCGAACAGGAAGCTTTCTTT
CASSLMSEQEAFF
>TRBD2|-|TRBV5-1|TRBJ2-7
TGCGCCAGCAGCCCGGACGCGGGAGCTTTGGGGGAGCAGTACTTC
CASSPDAGALGEQYF
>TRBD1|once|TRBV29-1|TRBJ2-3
TGCAGCGTCGAGAGCAGGGGGCGTGGAGATACGCAGTATTTT
CSVESRGRGDTQYF
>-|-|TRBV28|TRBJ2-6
TGTGCCAGCAGCCCCAGGGGTGGGGCCAACGTCCTGACTTTC
CASSPRGGANVLTF
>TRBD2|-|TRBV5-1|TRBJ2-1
TGCGCCAGCAGCTTGGGGCGAAAACTAGCGGGAAGCTCCTACAATGAGCAGTTCTTC
CASSLGRKLAGSSYNEQFF
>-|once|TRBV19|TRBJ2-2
TGTGCCAGTACCATTAGGGCAGGGGACACCGGGGAGCTGTTTTTT
CASTIRAGDTGELFF
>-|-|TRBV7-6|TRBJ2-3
TGTGCCAGCAGATCGACAGCCCACGGGGGAGATACGCAGTATTTT
CASRSTAHGGDTQYF
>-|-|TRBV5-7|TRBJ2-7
TGTGCCAGCAGGCTGACAGGTTCCTACGAGCAGTACTTC
CASRLTGSYEQYF
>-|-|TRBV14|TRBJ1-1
TGTGCCAGCAGCCAAGACAGGGTGGTAGCTTTCTTT
CASSQDRVVAFF
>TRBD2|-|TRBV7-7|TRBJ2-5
TGTGCTAGCAGCTTAGGCCGACAGGGAACGAAGACTAGCGGGTTAAGAGAGACCCAGTACTTC
CASSLGRQGTKTSGLRETQYF
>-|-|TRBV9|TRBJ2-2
TGTGCCAGCAGCGTAAAGGGGATCAGACGAACACCCGGGGAGCTGTTTTTT
CASSVKGIRRTPGELFF
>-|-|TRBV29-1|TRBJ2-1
TGCAGCGTTCCCGGGACTGGTTTTAATGAGCAGTTCTTC
CSVPGTGFNEQFF
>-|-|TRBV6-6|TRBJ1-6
TGTGCCAGCAGTTACTCCCTGTCTAATTCACCCCTCCACTTT
CASSYSLSNSPLHF
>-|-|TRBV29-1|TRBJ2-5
TGCAGCGTTGAAGTTGCAGGGAGATCCCAAGAGACCCAGTACTTC
CSVEVAGRSQETQYF
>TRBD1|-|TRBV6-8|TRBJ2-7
TGTGCCAGCAGTTACCCATTCGACAGGGCCTCCTACGAGCAGTACTTC
CASSYPFDRASYEQYF
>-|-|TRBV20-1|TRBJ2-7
TGCAGTGGGGCCAGCTCCTACGAGCAGTACTTC
CSGASSYEQYF
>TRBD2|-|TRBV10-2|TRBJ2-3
TGCGCCAGCAGTGAGTCCCTAGCGGGGGGCCTTCTAACAGATACGCAGTATTTT
CASSESLAGGLLTDTQYF
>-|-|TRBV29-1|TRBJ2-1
TGCAGCGTTGCTTCCGACAGGAAACTTCGTCAGCAGTTCTTC
CSVASDRKLRQQFF
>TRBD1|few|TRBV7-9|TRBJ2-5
TGTGCCAGCAGCTCATACAGGGGGCGACGAGAAGAGACCCAGTACTTC
CASSSYRGRREETQYF
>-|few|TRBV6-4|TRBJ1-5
TGTGCCAGCAGTGCCGAGGGCAATCAGCCCCAGCATTTT
CASSAEGNQPQHF
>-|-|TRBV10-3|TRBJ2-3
TGTGCCATCAGGGGGGGCCTTCGCACAGATACGCAGTATTTT
CAIRGGLRTDTQYF
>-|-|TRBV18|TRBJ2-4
TGTGCCAGCTCACCACCGACGCTAAACATTCAGTACTTC
CASSPPTLNIQYF
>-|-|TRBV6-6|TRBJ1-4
TGTGCCAGCAGTCGCTTCCTGACTGAAAAACTGTTTTTT
CASSRFLTEKLFF
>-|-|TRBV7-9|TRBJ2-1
TGTGCCAGCAGCCCATTGGGGGGCTCCTACAATGAGCAGTTCTTC
CASSPLGGSYNEQFF
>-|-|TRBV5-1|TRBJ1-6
TGCGCCAGCAGCTCAGGGACCTATAATTCACCCCTCCACTTT
CASSSGTYNSPLHF
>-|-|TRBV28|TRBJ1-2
TGTGCCAGCAGGCGGGCCGGAGCTAGCTATGGCTACACCTTC
CASRRAGASYGYTF
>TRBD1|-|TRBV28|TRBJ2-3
TGTGCCAGCAGTCTGACCTACAACAGGGGTCACACAGATACGCAGTATTTT
CASSLTYNRGHTDTQYF
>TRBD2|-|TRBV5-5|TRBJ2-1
TGTGCCAGCAGCCCCGGACTAGCGGACAATGAGCAGTTCTTC
CASSPGLADNEQFF
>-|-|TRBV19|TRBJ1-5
TGTGCCAGGCCCCCCGGACAATCCAATCAGCCCCAGCATTTT
CARPPGQSNQPQHF
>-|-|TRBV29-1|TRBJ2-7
TGCAGCGTTGGGGGTTCCTACGAGCAGTACTTC
CSVGGSYEQYF
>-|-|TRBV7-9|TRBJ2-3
TGTGCCAGCAGCCCACCTTTGAGGACGGGTGGCTGGGATACGCAGTATTTT
CASSPPLRTGGWDTQYF
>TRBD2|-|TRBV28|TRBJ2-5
TGTGCCGGGGGGGGTCGGGAGACCCAGTACTTC
CAGGGRETQYF
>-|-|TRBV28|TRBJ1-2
TGTGCCCACACGGGGGGAGGGGCGGCGGGCTACACCTTC
CAHTGGGAAGYTF
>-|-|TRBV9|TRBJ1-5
TGTGCCAGCAGCGGAGGGGACCAGCCCCAGCATTTT
CASSGGDQPQHF
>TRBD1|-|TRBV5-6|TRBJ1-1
TGTGCCAGCAGTGTGACAGGGTACACTGAAGCTTTCTTT
CASSVTGYTEAFF
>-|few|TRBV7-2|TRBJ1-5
TGTGCCAGCAGCAAAGTACACGGGAATCAGCCCCAGCATTTT
CASSKVHGNQPQHF
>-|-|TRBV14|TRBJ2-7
TGTGCCAGCAGCCAAAGGGGACGGACCGTTTTGAACGAGCAGTACTTC
CASSQRGRTVLNEQYF
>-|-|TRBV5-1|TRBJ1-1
TGCGCCAGCAGCTTAGACAAGGCGGGCACTGAAGCTTTCTTT
CASSLDKAGTEAFF
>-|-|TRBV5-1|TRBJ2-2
TGCGCCAGCAGCCAAACCGGACAAGGAGGCGGGGAGCTGTTTTTT
CASSQTGQGGGELFF
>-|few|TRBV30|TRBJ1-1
TGTGCCTGGAGTAGGGAGACAGACACTGAAGCTTTCTTT
CAWSRETDTEAFF
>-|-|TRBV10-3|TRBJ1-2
TGTGCCATCAGTCTGGATACTTTAAACTATGGCTACACCTTC
CAISLDTLNYGYTF
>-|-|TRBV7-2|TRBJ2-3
TGTGCCAGCAGCTTAGGGGGCGTGTATAGTACAGATACGCAGTATTTT
CASSLGGVYSTDTQYF
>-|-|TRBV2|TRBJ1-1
TGTGCCAGCAGAGGGACCAACCCTGAAGCTTTCTTT
CASRGTNPEAFF
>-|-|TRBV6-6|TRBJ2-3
TGTGCCAGTAGAATAGCGGACCCACAAGATACGCAGTATTTT
CASRIADPQDTQYF
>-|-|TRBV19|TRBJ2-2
TGTGCCAGTAGTATAGTACCGGGCGACACCGGGGAGCTGTTTTTT
CASSIVPGDTGELFF
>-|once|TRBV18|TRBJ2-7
TGTGCCAGCTCACCACAGGAGATAGCCTCCTACGAGCAGTACTTC
CASSPQEIASYEQYF
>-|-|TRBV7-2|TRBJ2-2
TGTGCCAGCAGCCCGGAAACCGGGGAGCTGTTTTTT
CASSPETGELFF
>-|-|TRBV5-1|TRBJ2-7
TGCGCCAGCAGCTTGGGCCACACCTCTAGCTACGAGCAGTACTTC
CASSLGHTSSYEQYF
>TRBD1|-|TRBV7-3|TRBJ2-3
TGTGCCAGCAGCGAGACAGGGGGCGAGGATACGCAGTATTTT
CASSETGGEDTQYF